The clone carrying this T cell receptor (beta chain) was counted between two and nine times. As yet, its antigen is unknown. This record comes from a study of beta chain features in type 1 diabetes. Every isolated RNA sample was fully reverse transcribed, so sequencing captured expressed TCRB transcripts. The repertoire was sequenced with immunoSEQ multiplex PCR; TCRdb's copy has only in-frame clones and lacks some. Found here are about 270,000 clones, 13% to 15% of them singletons; the top ten hold more than 0.025%. Study-level points and caveats: Sequencing the cDNA could make cells with high TCR expression show up more than they should. PCR might preferentially amplify shorter templates, equally in patients and controls. Naive, central memory and Treg TCRB repertoires seemed to resemble each other more closely in patients than they did in healthy donors.

The CDR3 extends over 15 amino acids. CDR1 and CDR2 (germline): MDHEN, SYDVKM. Trimming removed 6 bases at V and 0 bases at J, with 9 bases between. The chain employs TRBV28 and TRBJ2-6, with D possibly TRBD1 on 6 matching bases. The sequenced sample was naive CD4+ T cells from blood. The TCR sequence derives from a woman between 35 and 50 years old in good health. The CDR3 DNA sequence: TGTGCCAGCAGACGACAGGACTCTGGGGCCAACGTCCTGACTTTC. Translating gives CASRRQDSGANVLTF.